The 8 T cell receptor beta chains below come from one sample, sequenced in a study of CD8+CD57+ T cells in acquired aplastic anemia (dated by TCRdb to 2016 to 2019). Instrument on record: Illumina HiSeq 2000. Genomic DNA served as template for TCR beta VDJ combination and CDR3 sequence profiling. TCRdb reworked the public reads: Q25 trimming with fastp, MiXCR clone assembly, productive beta chains retained. Entries that share a CDR3 protein sequence are merged under the most common genes and DNA. The sample yields around 130,000 distinct CDR3 sequences; more than 40% were counted once. The leading ten clones occupy 2% to 3% of the sample. Sequencing was done on a sample of sorted CD4+, CD8+, or CD8+CD57+ T cells (not recorded which) from PBMCs. The receptors originated from a human donor in good health, serving as a control.

This clonotype was counted at least ten times. The gene calls are TRBV3-1 and TRBJ2-3; D is uncertain. From germline, CDR1 is LGHDT and CDR2 YNNKEL (reference sequence). This CDR3 has 12 residues. V was clipped by 1 base and J by 4 bases, with 3 bases between them. CDR3 residues: CASSQGPDTQYF. The CDR3 nucleotides read TGTGCCAGCAGCCAAGGGCCAGATACGCAGTATTTT.

This clonotype was seen many times. The V call is TRBV7-7, the J call TRBJ1-4; no definite D call. CDR1 is SSHAT, CDR2 FNYEAQ, per germline (reference sequence). This CDR3 contains 15 residues. Trimming took 2 bases from V and 8 from J, leaving 15 bases between them. The CDR3 region has the DNA TGTGCCAGCAGCTTAAATGGCCACGGGAGCGAAAAACTGTTTTTT. Its protein is CASSLNGHGSEKLFF.

Points on this clonotype: The CDR3 does not close with the conserved phenylalanine or tryptophan, likely indicating a read error. The V and J genes are TRBV5-5 and TRBJ1-5, with D unresolved. V was clipped by 5 bases and J by 3 bases, with 15 bases between them. The CDR3 runs 15 residues. CDR1 and CDR2 from the germline V gene are SGHKS and YYEKEE (reference sequence). The CDR3 DNA sequence: TGTGCCAGCAGGGTCGATTGGGCTTCCAATCAGCCCCAGCATCTT. Amino acid sequence: CASRVDWASNQPQHL.

This clonotype appeared many times. The genes are TRBV4-2 and TRBJ1-6; no clear D. This CDR3 region has 18 residues. Between the trimmed V and J ends, which lost 5 bases and 0 bases, there was a span of 17 bases. CDR1 is LGHNA, CDR2 YNFKEQ, per germline. CDR3 region: CASSKRTIVGSYNSPLHF. The CDR3 region has the DNA TGTGCCAGCAGCAAACGGACCATAGTGGGCTCCTATAATTCACCCCTCCACTTT.

This clonotype has a count of ten or more. This chain joins TRBV11-1 and TRBJ2-3, with 8 bases aligning to TRBD2. The CDR3 is made up of 16 amino acids. The V gene's germline CDR1 is SGHAT and CDR2 FQDESV (reference sequence). The junction had 7 bases not matched to a gene; V was cut back by 0 bases and J by 5 bases. The chain's CDR3 is CASSLAFGGAGDTQYF. DNA for the CDR3: TGTGCCAGCAGCTTAGCTTTCGGGGGGGCTGGAGATACGCAGTATTTT.

This clonotype was observed many times. The V gene is TRBV18, the J gene TRBJ1-1, with a tentative D call TRBD1 (5 bases). The V gene lost 5 bases and the J gene lost 3 bases, with 16 bases spanning the gap. The CDR3 runs 15 residues. CDR1 KGHSH and CDR2 LQKENI come from the germline V gene. CDR3 sequence reads: CASSATGGGDTEAFF. The CDR3 bases are TGTGCCAGCTCAGCCACAGGCGGAGGGGACACTGAAGCTTTCTTT.

This clonotype was seen many times. The rearrangement joins TRBV6-1 to TRBJ2-7; 11 bases match TRBD1. The CDR3 covers 13 residues. V lost 6 bases, J lost 2 bases, and 0 bases stayed unmatched. The germline CDR1 and CDR2 sequences are MNHNS and SASEGT. This CDR3 reads CASRDRGPYEQYF. Here the CDR3 DNA reads TGTGCCAGCAGGGACAGGGGGCCCTACGAGCAGTACTTC.

This clonotype was detected ten times or more. V and J are TRBV20-1 and TRBJ2-7; tentative D call: TRBD2 (5 bases). Germline CDR1 DFQATT, CDR2 SNEGSKA (reference sequence). The CDR3 is 17 amino acids. V was clipped by 5 bases and J by 1 base, with 24 bases between them. CDR3 DNA: TGCAGTGCTGTAAACCCCGGGGTGTACAGCTTTTCCTACGAGCAGTACTTC. Protein sequence: CSAVNPGVYSFSYEQYF.